This passage covers 26 T cell receptor beta chains from one sample sequenced in a study of T-cell memory formation after mild COVID-19. TCRdb re-derived calls from the 5' RACE reads in MiXCR, one entry per CDR3 protein. The table lists roughly 580,000 distinct CDR3 sequences, 18% of them singletons. Material for sequencing was PBMCs or a T cell subset sorted from them (not recorded which). Receptors originate from an adult woman who had mild COVID-19 (a few samples of this study predate the infection). Cell type and time point are not known.

In this sample, this clonotype turned up a few times. The chain is built from TRBV7-3 and TRBJ2-4; no definite D call. CDR3 length: 12 residues. Between the trimmed V and J ends, which lost 3 bases and 6 bases, there was a span of 6 bases. Germline CDR1 reads SGHTA; CDR2 reads FQGTGA. CDR3 sequence reads: CASSLDGNIQYF. The CDR3 bases are TGTGCCAGCAGCTTGGATGGAAACATTCAGTACTTC.

This chain joins TRBV7-6 and TRBJ2-7; D gene uncertain. The V and J ends lost 2 bases and 2 bases respectively, with 10 bases between them. This CDR3 comprises 14 residues. Germline V lookup: CDR1 SGHVS, CDR2 FNYEAQ. CDR3 in amino acids: CASSLYVHAYEQYF. In nucleotides, the CDR3 is TGTGCCAGCAGCTTATACGTGCATGCCTACGAGCAGTACTTC.

The chain uses TRBV5-5 and TRBJ2-2; D is perhaps TRBD2 (5 bases). Germline V CDR1 and CDR2: SGHKS, YYEKEE (reference sequence). The CDR3 length is 13 residues. V shed 4 bases and J shed 7 bases, with 11 bases lying between them. The CDR3 spells CASSLRDVGELFF. In DNA form, the CDR3 reads TGTGCCAGCAGCCTGAGGGATGTCGGGGAGCTGTTTTTT.

CDR3 sequence: CASISAGGTQFF. The CDR3, as DNA: TGTGCCAGCATCTCGGCGGGAGGGACGCAGTTCTTC. The chain has TRBV7-2 and TRBJ2-1, with 9 bases matching TRBD2. V dropped 7 bases and J dropped 12; count of bases not matched to a gene: 7. The CDR3 is 12 amino acids. Germline values: CDR1 SGHTA, CDR2 FQGNSA. Using reference TRBV7-2 and TRBJ2-1 for the parts outside the CDR3, the full variable domain is GAGVSQSPSNKVTEKGKDVELRCDPISGHTALYWYRQSLGQGLEFLIYFQGNSAPDKSGLPSDRFSAERTGGSVSTLTIQRTQQEDSAVYLCASISAGGTQFFGPGTRLTVL.

J is TRBJ2-3 and V is TRBV5-1; TRBD1 aligns across 7 bases. The CDR3 covers 15 residues. V trimming: 0 bases; J trimming: 2 bases; junction bases outside the gene matches: 3. Germline loops: CDR1 SGHRS, CDR2 YFSETQ. CDR3 DNA sequence: TGCGCCAGCAGCTTGGACGGGACAGCCACAGATACGCAGTATTTT. Encoded protein: CASSLDGTATDTQYF.

The chain uses TRBV7-6 and TRBJ2-5; unclear D gene. This CDR3 spans 12 amino acids. The V end was cut by 5 bases, the J end by 2 bases, with 6 bases between. Germline V gives CDR1 SGHVS, CDR2 FNYEAQ. The CDR3 nucleotides are TGTGCCAGCAGCAAACCGCAAGAGACCCAGTACTTC. Translation gives CASSKPQETQYF. Together with reference TRBV7-6 and TRBJ2-5, the CDR3 gives the full variable domain: GAGVSQSPRYKVTKRGQDVALRCDPISGHVSLYWYRQALGQGPEFLTYFNYEAQQDKSGLPNDRFSAERPEGSISTLTIQRTEQRDSAMYRCASSKPQETQYFGPGTRLLVL.

This clonotype has just a few counts. The J gene is TRBJ2-5, the V gene TRBV25-1; 7 bases align to TRBD2. The ends lost 4 bases at V and 5 bases at J; junction bases unmatched: 10. Germline assignment: CDR1 MGHDK and CDR2 SYGVNS. The CDR3 spans 15 residues. The CDR3 is CASSGGDYAGETQYF. The CDR3 nucleotides read TGTGCCAGCAGTGGGGGGGACTACGCTGGGGAGACCCAGTACTTC.

This chain links TRBV6-2 or TRBV6-3 with TRBJ1-2; a possible D gene is TRBD1 (6 bases). Germline CDR1 MNHEY, CDR2 SVGEGT. V lost 6 bases and J 4 bases, leaving 30 bases between the germline ends. This CDR3 has 19 amino acids. The CDR3 spells CASRLLFPLRTESGYGYTF. The CDR3 DNA reads as TGTGCCAGCAGACTTCTTTTTCCCCTCCGGACAGAGAGTGGCTATGGCTACACCTTC.

V usage is TRBV7-9 and J usage is TRBJ1-5; TRBD1 might be the D (6 bases). Germline CDR1 and CDR2: SEHNR and FQNEAQ (reference sequence). Trimming shortened V by 4 bases and J by 5 bases, and 18 bases separated the two germline ends. CDR3 length: 16 amino acids. The CDR3, as DNA: TGTGCCAGCAGCTCGGATCAGGGGAGAGTAGATCAGCCCCAGCATTTT. Translation: CASSSDQGRVDQPQHF. Full variable domain (rest looked up from reference TRBV7-9 and TRBJ1-5): DTGVSQNPRHKITKRGQNVTFRCDPISEHNRLYWYRQTLGQGPEFLTYFQNEAQLEKSRLLSDRFSAERPKGSFSTLEIQRTEQGDSAMYLCASSSDQGRVDQPQHFGDGTRLSIL.

In its sample, this clonotype was seen a few times. The chain recombines TRBV4-1 with TRBJ2-3; D tentatively reads TRBD1 or TRBD2 (5 bases each). Germline V gene sequence: CDR1 MGHRA, CDR2 YSYEKL. The ends were cut back, 0 bases at V and 0 bases at J, with 25 bases in the middle. The CDR3 loop spans 21 amino acids. This CDR3 is CASSQDSLEGIKSFSTDTQYF. The CDR3 DNA sequence: TGCGCCAGCAGCCAAGATAGCCTAGAGGGGATTAAATCCTTTAGCACAGATACGCAGTATTTT.

This clonotype was observed at least ten times. V is TRBV7-8 and J is TRBJ2-2; 7 bases agree with TRBD1. Trimming took 5 bases from V and 0 from J; bases not matched to a gene: 6. Germline V lookup: CDR1 SGHVS, CDR2 FQNEAQ. The CDR3 spans 16 residues. In DNA form, the CDR3 reads TGTGCCAGCAGCCTCCGACAGGGAACGAACACCGGGGAGCTGTTTTTT. Protein: CASSLRQGTNTGELFF.

The chain combines TRBV12-3 or TRBV12-4 with TRBJ1-5; D might be TRBD1 (6 bases). V was trimmed by 2 bases and J by 2 bases, leaving 7 bases between them. This CDR3 comprises 14 residues. CDR3 sequence: CASSLHRGNQPQHF. The CDR3 nucleotides read TGTGCCAGCAGTTTACACAGGGGCAATCAGCCCCAGCATTTT.

This clonotype was picked up a small number of times. The V call is TRBV15, the J call TRBJ1-3; D might be TRBD1 (6 bases). The CDR3 consists of 17 residues. V was trimmed by 0 bases and J by 1 base, leaving 13 bases between them. CDR1 and CDR2 (germline): LNHNV, YYDKDF (reference sequence). The DNA for the CDR3 is TGTGCCACCAGCAGAGATAGGACAGTAGGGTCTGGAAACACCATATATTTT. The encoded protein is CATSRDRTVGSGNTIYF.

This clonotype was seen many times. V is TRBV29-1 and J is TRBJ2-5; D might be TRBD2 (7 bases). V shed 3 bases and J shed 8 bases, with 16 bases lying between them. The CDR3 runs to 13 residues. Germline CDR1 and CDR2: SQVTM and ANQGSEA. CDR3 coding DNA: TGCAGCGTTGATCAGGGAGGGGGGGATACCCAGTACTTC. This encodes CSVDQGGGDTQYF.

The rearrangement joins TRBV15 to TRBJ1-2, with 8 bases identical to TRBD1. This CDR3 has 14 amino acids. Trimming at V came to 3 bases and at J to 3 bases, leaving 3 bases not matched to a gene. The germline CDR1 and CDR2 sequences are LNHNV and YYDKDF (reference sequence). The CDR3 is CATSSRQGYYGYTF. CDR3 nucleotides: TGTGCCACCAGCAGCCGACAGGGGTACTATGGCTACACCTTC.

This clonotype came up many times. This rearrangement joins TRBV20-1 to TRBJ2-5, with TRBD2 matching over 13 bases. The germline V gene encodes CDR1 DFQATT and CDR2 SNEGSKA (reference sequence). Trimming removed 6 bases from V and 5 bases from J; junction bases left unmatched: 15. CDR3 length: 17 amino acids. The CDR3 sequence: CSAPKGTSGARGETQYF. In DNA, the CDR3 is TGCAGTGCCCCGAAGGGGACTAGCGGGGCTAGGGGGGAGACCCAGTACTTC.

V is TRBV6-5 and J is TRBJ2-3; 9 bases match TRBD1. Germline values: CDR1 MNHEY, CDR2 SVGAGI. V lost 5 bases and J lost 2; bases outside the gene matches: 5. The CDR3 has 15 residues. The CDR3, as DNA: TGTGCCAGCAGTGCGGACAGGGGATTCACAGATACGCAGTATTTT. Protein: CASSADRGFTDTQYF.

V gene TRBV18 combines with J gene TRBJ2-7; D is tentatively TRBD1 or TRBD2 (5 bases each). V was cut by 2 bases and J by 3 bases, with 23 bases left in between. Germline lookup yields CDR1 KGHSH and CDR2 LQKENI. The CDR3 runs 18 residues. The CDR3 sequence: CASSPGPPGTIMDYEQYF. CDR3 nucleotides: TGTGCCAGCTCACCAGGCCCCCCGGGGACCATTATGGACTACGAGCAGTACTTC.

This sequence joins TRBV12-3 or TRBV12-4 and TRBJ1-5, with 8 bases matching TRBD1. V shed 5 bases and J 0 bases; nucleotides not matched to a gene: 3. CDR3 length: 15 residues. Here the CDR3 DNA reads TGTGCCAGCAGTCAGACAGGGGATAGCAATCAGCCCCAGCATTTT. Encoded protein: CASSQTGDSNQPQHF.

A few counts support this clonotype. This chain connects TRBV20-1 to TRBJ2-1, with 9 bases aligning to TRBD2. This CDR3 has 17 residues. Trimming removed 0 bases from V and 8 bases from J; junction bases left unmatched: 14. Germline loops: CDR1 DFQATT, CDR2 SNEGSKA (reference sequence). The CDR3 loop is CSARDGISGSSEDEQFF. The CDR3 DNA is TGCAGTGCTAGAGATGGGATTAGCGGGAGCTCTGAGGATGAGCAGTTCTTC.

V and J are TRBV20-1 and TRBJ1-2, with unresolved D. The CDR3 runs to 14 residues. Looked up from germline, CDR1 is DFQATT and CDR2 is SNEGSKA (reference sequence). V was pared by 0 bases and J by 7 bases, with 15 bases between. CDR3 DNA sequence: TGCAGTGCTAGAGAGGATTACGGCCTCTTTGGCTACACCTTC. It encodes CSAREDYGLFGYTF.

This clonotype appeared a few times. The chain combines TRBV29-1 with TRBJ2-5; TRBD2 aligns across 7 bases. Germline V CDR1 and CDR2: SQVTM, ANQGSEA. The CDR3 is 12 residues long. Trimming removed 1 base from V and 5 bases from J; junction bases left unmatched: 1. The CDR3 here is CSVEALAETQYF. In nucleotides, the CDR3 is TGCAGCGTTGAAGCACTAGCGGAGACCCAGTACTTC.

This clonotype came up a few times. The rearrangement uses TRBV29-1 and TRBJ1-1; TRBD1 matches at 7 bases. Trimming at V came to 6 bases and at J to 0 bases, leaving 4 bases not matched to a gene. Germline CDR1 SQVTM, CDR2 ANQGSEA. The CDR3 consists of 13 residues. CDR3 nucleotides: TGCAGCGTGCACAGGGGACTGAACACTGAAGCTTTCTTT. Translation: CSVHRGLNTEAFF.

V gene TRBV24-1 combines with J gene TRBJ2-1; D not resolved. Germline V gene sequence: CDR1 KGHDR, CDR2 SFDVKD. V was cut by 3 bases and J by 12 bases, with 8 bases left in between. The CDR3 is 11 residues long. The CDR3 region has the DNA TGTGCCACCAGTGATCAGTCTAGGCAGTTCTTC. This codes for CATSDQSRQFF.

V gene TRBV5-1 combines with J gene TRBJ1-1; D gene uncertain. Between the trimmed V and J ends, which lost 5 bases and 0 bases, there was a span of 17 bases. In germline, CDR1 is SGHRS, CDR2 YFSETQ. This CDR3 comprises 16 residues. In DNA, the CDR3 is TGCGCCAGCAGTCCCGGACGTAATTCCATGAACACTGAAGCTTTCTTT. It is translated as CASSPGRNSMNTEAFF.

The J gene is TRBJ1-1, the V gene TRBV4-2; D unclear. The length of the CDR3 is 19 residues. The germline CDR1 and CDR2 sequences are LGHNA and YNFKEQ. Deletions cut 0 bases from V and 2 bases from J, with 22 bases between. The CDR3 loop is CASSQDERQPHPINTEAFF. The CDR3 region has the DNA TGTGCCAGCAGCCAAGATGAAAGGCAGCCTCACCCCATTAACACTGAAGCTTTCTTT.